The rows below give T cell receptor beta chains drawn from one sample of a study of OX40 agonist ivuxolimab in advanced cancers. Some clones are missing from TCRdb's copy, which holds only in-frame ones; the method was immunoSEQ multiplex PCR. Here the sample spans fewer than 45,000 clones, about four fifths being singletons. Source: CD4+ or CD8+ T cells sorted from blood, taken in a trial of the OX40 agonist ivuxolimab. These receptors originate from an adult with an advanced solid tumor such as melanoma, head and neck, liver or kidney cancer. CDR3s include the opening cysteine and the closing phenylalanine or tryptophan. Where a row states a size, it is once, few, many or the class of an expanded clone; other rows omit it.

clone_size j_call v_call cdr3_aa
NA TRBJ1-4 TRBV7-6 CASSLRQGRQPNEKLFF
NA TRBJ2-7 TRBV5-1 CASSTDRVYSYEQYF
NA TRBJ2-5 TRBV5-1 CASSETGGGGQETQYF
NA TRBJ1-3 TRBV2 CASSATLGLGGNTIYF
NA TRBJ2-5 TRBV19 CASSDRTGGYQETQYF
few TRBJ1-1 TRBV4-2 CASSQEWRVSTEAFF
NA TRBJ2-5 TRBV21-1 CASSKERTGGRAQTQYF
NA TRBJ2-5 TRBV2 CAGKGQFQETQYF
NA TRBJ2-7 TRBV18 CASSPTSYEQYF
few TRBJ2-6 TRBV7-6 CASSLGTGPGVANVLTF
NA TRBJ1-6 TRBV30 CAWSVTRSGPSINSPLHF
NA TRBJ2-7 TRBV5-6 CASSLSGVEQYF
NA TRBJ2-1 TRBV2 CASSPRTSGNEQFF
NA TRBJ2-3 TRBV13 CASSPTTYTDTQYF
NA TRBJ2-5 TRBV28 CASSPRGGTGQETQYF
few TRBJ1-1 TRBV7-9 CASSLYSVNTEAFF
NA TRBJ2-7 TRBV6-1 CASSHYYEQYF
NA TRBJ2-7 TRBV5-8 CASSLAVRRQGHEQYF
NA TRBJ2-1 TRBV6-1 CATNSRGSIYNEQFF
NA TRBJ2-3 TRBV27 CASSLYSGGVADTQYF
NA TRBJ1-1 TRBV30 CAWLHGQGESSTEAFF
medium-sized TRBJ2-7 TRBV10-3 CAISGIYEQYF
few TRBJ2-7 TRBV7-8 CASSLLAGQAYEQYF
once TRBJ1-5 TRBV2 CASSVRGLNQPQHF
NA TRBJ1-2 TRBV28 CATLPGTVYGYTF
NA TRBJ2-7 TRBV7-2 CASSFQNYEQYF
NA TRBJ1-1 TRBV21-1 CASGMSGVNTEAFF
NA TRBJ1-1 TRBV9 CASSVAPLNTEAFF
NA TRBJ2-1 TRBV27 CASRRLAGSSYNEQFF
NA TRBJ1-5 TRBV18 CASSVGNSNQPQHF
NA TRBJ2-7 TRBV13 CASSPSGGSYEQYF
NA TRBJ2-7 TRBV7-3 CASSLAQVGLVGEQYF
NA TRBJ1-3 TRBV18 CASSPPGVDSGNTIYF
NA TRBJ1-2 TRBV2 CASSEDRSAGYTF
NA TRBJ2-7 TRBV30 CAWGRDRPYEQYF
NA TRBJ1-1 TRBV28 CASSPSRVHSPEAFF
NA TRBJ2-5 TRBV6-5 CASSWTKQETQYF
NA TRBJ1-4 TRBV2 CASSLDRLNEKLFF
NA TRBJ1-5 TRBV28 CASSLRQRVSSQPQHF
NA TRBJ2-2 TRBV28 CACQGSEGGELFF
once TRBJ2-6 TRBV5-6 CASSLTPSGANVLTF
NA TRBJ1-5 TRBV5-6 CASSFRPGVVGQPQHF
NA TRBJ1-2 TRBV6-1 CASSEAGGDYGYTF
NA TRBJ2-5 TRBV30 CAYRLGLAGVRETQYF
once TRBJ2-5 TRBV27 CASSFDRDETQYF
NA TRBJ2-1 TRBV28 CASSFASARYNEQFF